Here is one TCR beta chain with its context. Sequencing was performed with immunoSEQ multiplex PCR; in TCRdb, only in-frame clones are kept and a portion is missing. Of 120,000 to 150,000 clones listed, almost 90% are singletons. This sample is drawn from a study of blood T cell repertoires in COVID-19. Overall study context: PBMCs, B-cell-depleted T cells, or T cells were the source of the cDNA or gDNA that made up the material.

The source of this sequence is a man between 45 and 60 years old with active or convalescent COVID-19. Sequenced input: peripheral blood.

CDR3 loop: CATSDDRGLSNEQFF. The CDR3 DNA sequence: TGTGCCACCAGTGATGACAGGGGCCTCTCAAATGAGCAGTTCTTC. The chain links TRBV24-1 to TRBJ2-1; 8 bases map to TRBD1. The trim removed 3 bases at V and 7 bases at J, leaving 7 bases unmatched. This CDR3 has 15 amino acids. From germline, CDR1 is KGHDR and CDR2 SFDVKD.